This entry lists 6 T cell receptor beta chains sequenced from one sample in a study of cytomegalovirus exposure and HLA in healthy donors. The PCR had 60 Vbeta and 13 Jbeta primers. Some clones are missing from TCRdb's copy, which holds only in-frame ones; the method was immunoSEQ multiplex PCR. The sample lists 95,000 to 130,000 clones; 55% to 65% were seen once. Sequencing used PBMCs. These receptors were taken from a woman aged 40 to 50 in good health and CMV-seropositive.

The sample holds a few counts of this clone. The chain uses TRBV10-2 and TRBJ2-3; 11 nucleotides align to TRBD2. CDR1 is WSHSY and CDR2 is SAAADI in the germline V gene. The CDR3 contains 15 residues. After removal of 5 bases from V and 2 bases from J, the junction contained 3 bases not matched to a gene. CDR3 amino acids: CASSTGLADTDTQYF. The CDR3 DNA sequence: TGCGCCAGCAGTACGGGACTAGCGGACACAGATACGCAGTATTTT.

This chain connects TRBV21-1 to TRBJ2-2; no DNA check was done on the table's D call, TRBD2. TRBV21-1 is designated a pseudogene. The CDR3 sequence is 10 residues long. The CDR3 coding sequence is TGTGCCAGCCCCCGCGGGGAGCTGTTTTTT. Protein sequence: CASPRGELFF.

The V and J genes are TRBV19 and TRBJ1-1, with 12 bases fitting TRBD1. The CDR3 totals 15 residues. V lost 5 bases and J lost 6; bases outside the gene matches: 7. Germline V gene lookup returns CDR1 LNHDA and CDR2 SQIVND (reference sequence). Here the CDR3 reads CASSAGTGGRAEAFF. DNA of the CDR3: TGTGCCAGTAGTGCAGGGACAGGGGGCCGGGCTGAAGCTTTCTTT.

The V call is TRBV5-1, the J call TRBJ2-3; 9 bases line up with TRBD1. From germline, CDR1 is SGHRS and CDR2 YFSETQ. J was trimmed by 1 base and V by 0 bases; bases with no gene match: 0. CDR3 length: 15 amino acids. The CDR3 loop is CASSLGDRGTDTQYF. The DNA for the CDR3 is TGCGCCAGCAGCTTGGGGGACAGGGGCACAGATACGCAGTATTTT.

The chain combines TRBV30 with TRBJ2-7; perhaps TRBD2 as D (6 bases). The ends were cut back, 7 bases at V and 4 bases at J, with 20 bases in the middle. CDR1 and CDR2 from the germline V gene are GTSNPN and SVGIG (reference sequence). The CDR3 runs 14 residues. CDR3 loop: CASSSPGSGYEQYF. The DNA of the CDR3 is TGTGCCTCCTCATCCCCTGGTAGCGGATACGAGCAGTACTTC.

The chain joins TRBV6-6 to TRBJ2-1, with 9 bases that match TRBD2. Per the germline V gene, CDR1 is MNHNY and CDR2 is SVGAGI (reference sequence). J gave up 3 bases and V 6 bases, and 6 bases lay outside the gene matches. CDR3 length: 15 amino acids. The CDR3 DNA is TGTGCCAGCAGCGAAAGCGGGAGGAACTACAATGAGCAGTTCTTC. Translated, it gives CASSESGRNYNEQFF.